The sequence of this T cell receptor (beta chain) was determined in a study of cytomegalovirus exposure and HLA in healthy donors. This CDR3 has 17 amino acids. Germline CDR1 is LGHNT and CDR2 is FRNRAP. The ends were cut back, 1 base at V and 4 bases at J, with 17 bases in the middle. The PCR used 60 Vbeta and 13 Jbeta primers. Sequencing used immunoSEQ multiplex PCR; TCRdb keeps in-frame clones, though not all of them. In the table there are 170,000 or so clones, almost 85% of which are singletons. This sequence originates from a boy aged 2 to 9 in good health and CMV-seronegative. The chain carries TRBV12-5 and TRBJ2-1; D may be TRBD1 (5 bases). Sequencing used PBMCs. The CDR3 nucleotides are TGTGCTAGTGGTTTGGAGGGGATCACAACGAAGTACAATGAGCAGTTCTTC. Protein: CASGLEGITTKYNEQFF.